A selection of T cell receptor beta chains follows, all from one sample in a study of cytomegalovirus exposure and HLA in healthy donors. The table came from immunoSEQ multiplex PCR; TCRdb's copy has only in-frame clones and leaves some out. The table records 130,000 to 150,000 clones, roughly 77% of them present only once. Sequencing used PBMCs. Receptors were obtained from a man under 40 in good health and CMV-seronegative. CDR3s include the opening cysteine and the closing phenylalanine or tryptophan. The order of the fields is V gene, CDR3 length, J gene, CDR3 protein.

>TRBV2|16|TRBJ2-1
CASSEAGHPSYNEQFF
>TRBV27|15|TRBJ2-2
CASRRAGKVVGELFF
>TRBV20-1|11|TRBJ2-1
CSAGTGFRQFF
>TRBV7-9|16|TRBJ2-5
CASSFGSGVRQETQYF
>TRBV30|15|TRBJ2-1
CAWQEEGSSYNEQFF
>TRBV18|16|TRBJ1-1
CASSPPSTAGNTEAFF
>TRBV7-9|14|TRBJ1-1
CASSLEGGNTEAFF
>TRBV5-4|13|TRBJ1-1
CASSLQGGTEAFF
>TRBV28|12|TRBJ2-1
CASSLTGNEQFF
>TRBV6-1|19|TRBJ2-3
CASSEMGQGALENTDTQYF
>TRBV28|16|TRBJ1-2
CASSSAGQGVNYGYTF
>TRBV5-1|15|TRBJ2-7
CASSQGGAVDYEQYF
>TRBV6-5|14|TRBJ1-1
CASSYSNRNTEAFF
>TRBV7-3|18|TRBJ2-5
CASSLRGAGARGQETQYF
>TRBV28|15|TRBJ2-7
CASSDSGTGSYEQYF
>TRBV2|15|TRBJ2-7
CASLDQVGGVNEQYF
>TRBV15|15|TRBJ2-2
CATSPGQGYTGELFF
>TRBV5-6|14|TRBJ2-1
CASSLTGQYNEQFF
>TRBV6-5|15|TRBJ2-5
CASSQGKGAPETQYF
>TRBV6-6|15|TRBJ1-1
CASRRLGGGNTEAFF
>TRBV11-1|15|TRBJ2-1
CASSRRGAKINEQFF
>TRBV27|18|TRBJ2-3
CASSLGAASGIFTDTQYF
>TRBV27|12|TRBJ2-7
CASSSSFYEQYF
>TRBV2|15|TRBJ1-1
CASRGNRAPNTEAFF
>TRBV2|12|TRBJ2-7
CASQGQTYEQYF
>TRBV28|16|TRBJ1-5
CASLPGTEYSNQPQHF
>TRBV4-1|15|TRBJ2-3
CASSQPGQTTDTQYF
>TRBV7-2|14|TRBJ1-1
CASSLDRGSTEAFF
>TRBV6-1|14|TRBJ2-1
CASSEALRGSEQFF
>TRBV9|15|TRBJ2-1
CASSTAGTGYNEQFF
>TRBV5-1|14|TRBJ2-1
CASSLASGNDEQFF
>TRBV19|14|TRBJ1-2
CASSTSGGPGGYTF
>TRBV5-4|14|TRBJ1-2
CASTLTGTEYGYTF
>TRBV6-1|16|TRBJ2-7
CASSVGTSTLLEEQYF
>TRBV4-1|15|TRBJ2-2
CASRRGLGGSGELFF
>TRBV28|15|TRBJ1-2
CASSSLGGAVYGYTF
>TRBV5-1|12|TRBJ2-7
CASSGQGREQYF
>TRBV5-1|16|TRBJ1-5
CASSLATGDSNQPQHF
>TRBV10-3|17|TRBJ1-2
CAIRIRRRGQGDYGYTF
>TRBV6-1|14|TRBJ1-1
CASSEVWGGTEAFF
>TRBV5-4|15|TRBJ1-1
CASSSGQVMNTEAFF
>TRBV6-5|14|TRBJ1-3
CASSKGGPGNTIYF
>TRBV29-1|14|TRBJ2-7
CSVGVDRGRYEQYF
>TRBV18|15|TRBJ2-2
CASSPLQRGTGELFF
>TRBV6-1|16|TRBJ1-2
CASSERTSRGDYGYTF
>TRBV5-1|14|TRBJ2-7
CASSFLAGAYEQYF
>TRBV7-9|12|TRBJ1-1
CASSFLNTEAFF